Listed below are T cell receptor beta chains from one sample, sequenced in a study of blood T cell repertoires in COVID-19. The assay was immunoSEQ multiplex PCR, and TCRdb's table has in-frame clones only and misses some. Altogether nearly 350,000 clones are present, over 80% being singletons, with the ten largest covering around 6%. Sequencing was performed on peripheral blood. These receptors originate from a woman aged 50 to 60 with COVID-19, enrolled during active disease. The CDR3 runs from the conserved cysteine through the conserved F or W. D genes are given only for firm matches. Rows give clone size only sometimes, using once, few, many, or a class for an expanded clone.

v_call: TRBV5-4
j_call: TRBJ1-1
d_call: NA
clone_size: once
cdr3_aa: CASTTGGRDTEAFF
cdr3_nt: TGTGCCAGCACCACTGGAGGCAGAGACACTGAAGCTTTCTTT

v_call: TRBV30
j_call: TRBJ1-1
d_call: TRBD1
clone_size: NA
cdr3_aa: CAWSAFGRGRATEAFF
cdr3_nt: TGTGCCTGGAGTGCTTTCGGGAGGGGGCGGGCCACTGAAGCTTTCTTT

v_call: TRBV6-5
j_call: TRBJ1-5
d_call: TRBD1
clone_size: NA
cdr3_aa: CASSFRTGPNQPQHF
cdr3_nt: TGTGCCAGCAGTTTTCGGACAGGCCCCAATCAGCCCCAGCATTTT

v_call: TRBV7-9
j_call: TRBJ2-2
d_call: NA
clone_size: NA
cdr3_aa: CASSRENTGELFF
cdr3_nt: TGTGCCAGCAGCCGGGAGAACACCGGGGAGCTGTTTTTT

v_call: TRBV7-2
j_call: TRBJ2-2
d_call: NA
clone_size: NA
cdr3_aa: CASSWIQGATGELFF
cdr3_nt: TGTGCCAGCAGCTGGATACAGGGAGCCACCGGGGAGCTGTTTTTT

v_call: TRBV5-1
j_call: TRBJ2-6
d_call: TRBD1
clone_size: NA
cdr3_aa: CASSLLDRVAGANVLTF
cdr3_nt: TGCGCCAGCAGCCTGCTGGACAGGGTTGCTGGGGCCAACGTCCTGACTTTC

v_call: TRBV19
j_call: TRBJ1-2
d_call: TRBD1
clone_size: NA
cdr3_aa: CASRLTGVKGGYTF
cdr3_nt: TGTGCCAGTAGATTGACAGGGGTAAAAGGTGGCTACACCTTC

v_call: TRBV29-1
j_call: TRBJ1-1
d_call: NA
clone_size: once
cdr3_aa: CSVDRSEAFF
cdr3_nt: TGCAGCGTTGATAGGAGTGAAGCTTTCTTT

v_call: TRBV19
j_call: TRBJ2-1
d_call: NA
clone_size: NA
cdr3_aa: CASTPRGGYNEQFF
cdr3_nt: TGTGCCAGTACCCCACGGGGAGGCTACAATGAGCAGTTCTTC

v_call: TRBV5-6
j_call: TRBJ2-7
d_call: TRBD1
clone_size: NA
cdr3_aa: CASSLALGQGQYEQYF
cdr3_nt: TGTGCCAGCAGCTTGGCCCTTGGACAGGGTCAATACGAGCAGTACTTC

v_call: TRBV7-6
j_call: TRBJ1-3
d_call: NA
clone_size: NA
cdr3_aa: CASKAGPSSGNTIYF
cdr3_nt: TGTGCCAGCAAGGCAGGGCCGAGCTCTGGAAACACCATATATTTT

v_call: TRBV14
j_call: TRBJ2-1
d_call: TRBD2
clone_size: NA
cdr3_aa: CASSQASGFYNEQFF
cdr3_nt: TGTGCCAGCAGCCAAGCTAGCGGGTTCTACAATGAGCAGTTCTTC

v_call: TRBV29-1
j_call: TRBJ2-1
d_call: TRBD1
clone_size: NA
cdr3_aa: CSVAYRGNYNEQFF
cdr3_nt: TGCAGCGTTGCCTACAGGGGCAATTACAATGAGCAGTTCTTC

v_call: TRBV5-1
j_call: TRBJ1-1
d_call: NA
clone_size: NA
cdr3_aa: CASSSVSGGTEAFF
cdr3_nt: TGCGCCAGCAGCTCTGTCAGCGGTGGTACTGAAGCTTTCTTT

v_call: TRBV25-1
j_call: TRBJ1-2
d_call: NA
clone_size: few
cdr3_aa: CASSPVTSGGYTF
cdr3_nt: TGTGCCAGCAGCCCCGTGACATCGGGGGGCTACACCTTC

v_call: TRBV10-3
j_call: TRBJ1-1
d_call: TRBD1
clone_size: NA
cdr3_aa: CAISESIGTGMIAFF
cdr3_nt: TGTGCCATCAGTGAGTCGATCGGGACAGGGATGATCGCTTTCTTT

v_call: TRBV19
j_call: TRBJ2-7
d_call: TRBD1
clone_size: NA
cdr3_aa: CASGRDRVREQYF
cdr3_nt: TGTGCCAGTGGGCGGGACAGGGTCAGGGAGCAGTACTTC

v_call: TRBV12-3/TRBV12-4
j_call: TRBJ1-2
d_call: NA
clone_size: NA
cdr3_aa: CASSRSEAGGYTF
cdr3_nt: TGTGCCAGCAGCCGATCAGAGGCGGGTGGCTACACCTTC

v_call: TRBV18
j_call: TRBJ1-4
d_call: NA
clone_size: NA
cdr3_aa: CASSPRDTATNEKLFF
cdr3_nt: TGTGCCAGCTCACCGCGAGACACGGCAACTAATGAAAAACTGTTTTTT

v_call: TRBV2
j_call: TRBJ1-2
d_call: NA
clone_size: NA
cdr3_aa: CASSERANYGYTF
cdr3_nt: TGTGCCAGCAGTGAGAGAGCTAACTATGGCTACACCTTC

v_call: TRBV7-3
j_call: TRBJ2-5
d_call: NA
clone_size: NA
cdr3_aa: CASSLIATETQYF
cdr3_nt: TGTGCCAGCAGCTTAATAGCGACAGAGACCCAGTACTTC

v_call: TRBV11-2
j_call: TRBJ2-4
d_call: NA
clone_size: NA
cdr3_aa: CASSYTTGIAKNIQYF
cdr3_nt: TGTGCCAGCAGCTATACTACAGGGATAGCCAAAAACATTCAGTACTTC

v_call: TRBV10-3
j_call: TRBJ2-1
d_call: TRBD2
clone_size: NA
cdr3_aa: CAISSTSGYNEQFF
cdr3_nt: TGTGCCATCAGTTCTACTAGCGGATACAATGAGCAGTTCTTC

v_call: TRBV2
j_call: TRBJ2-7
d_call: TRBD1
clone_size: few
cdr3_aa: CASSPYRGAGEQYF
cdr3_nt: TGTGCCAGCAGCCCTTACAGGGGGGCTGGCGAGCAGTACTTC

v_call: TRBV27
j_call: TRBJ2-1
d_call: NA
clone_size: NA
cdr3_aa: CASSIPGVNEQFF
cdr3_nt: TGTGCCAGCAGCATACCAGGGGTCAATGAGCAGTTCTTC

v_call: TRBV27
j_call: TRBJ2-7
d_call: TRBD1
clone_size: NA
cdr3_aa: CASSSGTAAYEQYF
cdr3_nt: TGTGCCAGCAGTTCAGGGACAGCTGCCTACGAGCAGTACTTC

v_call: TRBV5-6
j_call: TRBJ2-1
d_call: TRBD1
clone_size: NA
cdr3_aa: CASSLEDRGYNEQFF
cdr3_nt: TGTGCCAGCAGCTTGGAGGACAGGGGCTACAATGAGCAGTTCTTC

v_call: TRBV6-1
j_call: TRBJ1-5
d_call: NA
clone_size: NA
cdr3_aa: CASSEGQGWGQPQHF
cdr3_nt: TGTGCCAGCAGTGAAGGTCAGGGGTGGGGTCAGCCCCAGCATTTT

v_call: TRBV30
j_call: TRBJ2-7
d_call: NA
clone_size: NA
cdr3_aa: CAWSGVSEQYF
cdr3_nt: TGTGCCTGGAGTGGTGTGAGCGAGCAGTACTTC

v_call: TRBV24-1
j_call: TRBJ2-3
d_call: NA
clone_size: NA
cdr3_aa: CATGFTSSTSTDTQYF
cdr3_nt: TGTGCCACGGGGTTTACTAGTTCGACTAGCACAGATACGCAGTATTTT

v_call: TRBV30
j_call: TRBJ1-4
d_call: NA
clone_size: NA
cdr3_aa: CAWSVRTNEKLFF
cdr3_nt: TGTGCCTGGAGTGTACGGACAAATGAAAAACTGTTTTTT

v_call: TRBV6-5
j_call: TRBJ2-3
d_call: TRBD1
clone_size: NA
cdr3_aa: CASSYLSTGVTDTQYF
cdr3_nt: TGTGCCAGCAGTTACCTTTCGACAGGGGTTACAGATACGCAGTATTTT

v_call: TRBV6-2/TRBV6-3
j_call: TRBJ1-6
d_call: NA
clone_size: NA
cdr3_aa: CASSYPGGGHSPLHF
cdr3_nt: TGTGCCAGCAGTTACCCGGGGGGCGGTCATTCACCCCTCCACTTT

v_call: TRBV27
j_call: TRBJ1-2
d_call: NA
clone_size: NA
cdr3_aa: CASSPAPGLAGNTF
cdr3_nt: TGTGCCAGCAGCCCTGCACCGGGACTGGCTGGGAACACCTTC

v_call: TRBV19
j_call: TRBJ2-3
d_call: NA
clone_size: NA
cdr3_aa: CASSMDSLTGRDSDTQYF
cdr3_nt: TGTGCCAGTAGTATGGACTCCCTCACAGGGAGAGACTCAGATACGCAGTATTTT

v_call: TRBV6-2/TRBV6-3
j_call: TRBJ1-2
d_call: TRBD1
clone_size: NA
cdr3_aa: CASSYPKSGTGVNYGYTF
cdr3_nt: TGTGCCAGCAGTTACCCCAAATCAGGGACAGGAGTTAACTATGGCTACACCTTC

v_call: TRBV29-1
j_call: TRBJ2-7
d_call: NA
clone_size: NA
cdr3_aa: CSISRGSSYEQYF
cdr3_nt: TGCAGCATCTCTCGGGGGAGCTCCTACGAGCAGTACTTC

v_call: TRBV7-9
j_call: TRBJ1-3
d_call: NA
clone_size: NA
cdr3_aa: CASSDRGGVNTIYF
cdr3_nt: TGTGCCAGCAGCGATCGAGGGGGAGTAAACACCATATATTTT

v_call: TRBV19
j_call: TRBJ1-5
d_call: NA
clone_size: NA
cdr3_aa: CASSIGRRGSNQPQHF
cdr3_nt: TGTGCCAGTAGTATAGGCAGGAGGGGTAGCAATCAGCCCCAGCATTTT

v_call: TRBV9
j_call: TRBJ2-1
d_call: TRBD2
clone_size: NA
cdr3_aa: CASSPRTSGYHEQFF
cdr3_nt: TGTGCCAGCAGCCCGCGGACTAGCGGGTATCATGAGCAGTTCTTC

v_call: TRBV19
j_call: TRBJ2-1
d_call: TRBD2
clone_size: NA
cdr3_aa: CASSIDGGSSYNEQFF
cdr3_nt: TGTGCCAGTAGTATCGACGGGGGGTCCTCCTACAATGAGCAGTTCTTC

v_call: TRBV29-1
j_call: TRBJ1-2
d_call: NA
clone_size: NA
cdr3_aa: CSVEGGADDYGYTF
cdr3_nt: TGCAGCGTTGAAGGCGGGGCAGATGACTATGGCTACACCTTC

v_call: TRBV7-2
j_call: TRBJ1-3
d_call: TRBD1
clone_size: once
cdr3_aa: CASSLRTGGLLIPYF
cdr3_nt: TGTGCCAGCAGCTTGAGGACAGGGGGCCTCCTTATTCCATATTTT

v_call: TRBV6-5
j_call: TRBJ2-7
d_call: NA
clone_size: NA
cdr3_aa: CASRPQGTYEQYF
cdr3_nt: TGTGCCAGCAGACCTCAGGGGACCTACGAGCAGTACTTC

v_call: TRBV29-1
j_call: TRBJ2-7
d_call: NA
clone_size: NA
cdr3_aa: CSVENGRAGDEQYF
cdr3_nt: TGCAGCGTTGAAAACGGGCGGGCTGGCGACGAGCAGTACTTC

v_call: TRBV7-2
j_call: TRBJ2-4
d_call: NA
clone_size: NA
cdr3_aa: CASSFSPGAKNIQYF
cdr3_nt: TGTGCCAGCAGCTTTTCGCCAGGGGCCAAAAACATTCAGTACTTC

v_call: TRBV5-1
j_call: TRBJ1-1
d_call: NA
clone_size: once
cdr3_aa: CASSRTGRGAFF
cdr3_nt: TGCGCCAGCAGCCGCACGGGGAGGGGAGCTTTCTTT

v_call: TRBV5-4
j_call: TRBJ2-5
d_call: TRBD2
clone_size: NA
cdr3_aa: CASSLGGLAGETQYF
cdr3_nt: TGTGCCAGCAGCTTAGGGGGACTAGCTGGGGAGACCCAGTACTTC

v_call: TRBV18
j_call: TRBJ1-1
d_call: TRBD1
clone_size: NA
cdr3_aa: CASSKTGGPRNTEAFF
cdr3_nt: TGTGCCAGCTCGAAGACAGGGGGCCCTCGGAACACTGAAGCTTTCTTT

v_call: TRBV7-2
j_call: TRBJ2-5
d_call: TRBD1
clone_size: once
cdr3_aa: CASSLSGQAGAGAQYF
cdr3_nt: TGTGCCAGCAGCTTATCGGGACAGGCTGGGGCAGGGGCCCAGTACTTC

v_call: TRBV7-9
j_call: TRBJ1-2
d_call: NA
clone_size: NA
cdr3_aa: CASSSVDGETYGYTF
cdr3_nt: TGTGCCAGCAGCTCTGTGGACGGGGAGACCTATGGCTACACCTTC